Sequencing of this T cell receptor beta chain was carried out in a study of shared clonotypes between healthy human individuals. General observations from the study: What naive subsets generally showed was a larger estimated richness than memory subsets showed. All-four-donor shared clonotypes had higher generation probabilities than non-shared clonotypes did.

The CDR3 loop spans 15 amino acids. The germline V gene has CDR1 MDHEN and CDR2 SYDVKM. The germline V and J ends were trimmed by 4 bases and 5 bases, with 17 bases remaining between them. A word on this clone: The antigen is unknown.

Data came from immunoSEQ multiplex PCR; TCRdb stores just in-frame clones and leaves some out. The table shows approximately 2.3 million clones, with approximately 93% occurring only once. The receptor was derived from a man between 18 and 35 years old in good health. Some clones in this sample may be carry-over from other donors' samples. The material sequenced was naive CD4+ T cells from PBMCs. As to subset: CD45RA+ positively selected. The rearrangement uses TRBV28 and TRBJ1-2; D gene uncertain. The CDR3 DNA reads as TGTGCCAGCAGTTACCCCCGACCGGTCGGGTATGGCTACACCTTC. It translates to CASSYPRPVGYGYTF.